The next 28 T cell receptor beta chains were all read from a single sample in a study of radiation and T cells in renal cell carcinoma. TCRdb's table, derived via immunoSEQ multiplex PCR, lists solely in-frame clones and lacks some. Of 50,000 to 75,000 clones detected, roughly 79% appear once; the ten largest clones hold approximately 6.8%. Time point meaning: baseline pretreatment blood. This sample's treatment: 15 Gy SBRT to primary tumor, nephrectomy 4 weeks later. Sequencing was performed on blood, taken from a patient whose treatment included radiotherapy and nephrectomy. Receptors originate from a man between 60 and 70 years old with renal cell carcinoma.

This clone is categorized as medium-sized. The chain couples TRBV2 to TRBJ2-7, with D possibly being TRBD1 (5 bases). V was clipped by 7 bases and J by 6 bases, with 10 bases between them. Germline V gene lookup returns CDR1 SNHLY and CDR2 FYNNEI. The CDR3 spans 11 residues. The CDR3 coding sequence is TGTGCCAGCACAGGGTTTAGCGAGCAGTACTTC. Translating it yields CASTGFSEQYF. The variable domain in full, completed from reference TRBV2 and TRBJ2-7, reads EPEVTQTPSHQVTQMGQEVILRCVPISNHLYFYWYRQILGQKVEFLVSFYNNEISEKSEIFDDQFSVERPDGSNFTLKIRSTKLEDSAMYFCASTGFSEQYFGPGTRLTVT.

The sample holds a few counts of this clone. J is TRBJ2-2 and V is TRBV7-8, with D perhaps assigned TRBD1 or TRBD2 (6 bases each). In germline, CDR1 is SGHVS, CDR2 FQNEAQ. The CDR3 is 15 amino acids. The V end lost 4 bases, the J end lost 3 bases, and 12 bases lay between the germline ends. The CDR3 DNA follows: TGTGCCAGCAGCTCCGAGGGGGGCCACACCGGGGAGCTGTTTTTT. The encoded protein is CASSSEGGHTGELFF.

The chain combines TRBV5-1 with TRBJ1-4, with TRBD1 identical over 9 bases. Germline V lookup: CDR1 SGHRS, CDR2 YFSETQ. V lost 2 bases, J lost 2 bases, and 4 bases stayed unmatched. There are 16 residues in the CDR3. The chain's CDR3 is CASSFSQGATNEKLFF. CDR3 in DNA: TGCGCCAGCAGCTTTTCACAGGGGGCGACTAATGAAAAACTGTTTTTT.

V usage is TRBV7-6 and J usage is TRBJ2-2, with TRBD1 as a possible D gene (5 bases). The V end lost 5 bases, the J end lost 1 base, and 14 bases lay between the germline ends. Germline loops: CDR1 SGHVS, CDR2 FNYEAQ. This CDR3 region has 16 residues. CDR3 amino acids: CASSPSPGRNTGELFF. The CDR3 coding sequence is TGTGCCAGCAGCCCCTCGCCAGGGCGGAACACCGGGGAGCTGTTTTTT.

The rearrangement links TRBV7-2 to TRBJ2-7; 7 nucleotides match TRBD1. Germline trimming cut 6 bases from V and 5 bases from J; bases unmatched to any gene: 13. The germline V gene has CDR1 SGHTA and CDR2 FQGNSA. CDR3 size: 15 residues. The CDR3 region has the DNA TGTGCCAGCAGAAGGGAAGCAGGGGGTAGCAACGAGCAGTACTTC. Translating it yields CASRREAGGSNEQYF.

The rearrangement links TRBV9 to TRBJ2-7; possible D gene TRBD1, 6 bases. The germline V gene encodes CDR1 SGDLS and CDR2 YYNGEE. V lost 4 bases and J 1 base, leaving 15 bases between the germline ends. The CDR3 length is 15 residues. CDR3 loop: CASSLNWQGSYEQYF. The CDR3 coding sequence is TGTGCCAGCAGCTTAAACTGGCAGGGGTCCTACGAGCAGTACTTC. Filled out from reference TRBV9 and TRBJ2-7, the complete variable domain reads DSGVTQTPKHLITATGQRVTLRCSPRSGDLSVYWYQQSLDQGLQFLIQYYNGEERAKGNILERFSAQQFPDLHSELNLSSLELGDSALYFCASSLNWQGSYEQYFGPGTRLTVT.

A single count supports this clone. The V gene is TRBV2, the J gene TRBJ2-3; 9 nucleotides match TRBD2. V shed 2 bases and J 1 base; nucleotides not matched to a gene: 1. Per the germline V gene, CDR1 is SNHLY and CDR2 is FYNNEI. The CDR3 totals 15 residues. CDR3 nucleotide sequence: TGTGCCAGCAGTGAATTAGCGGGGGGCACAGATACGCAGTATTTT. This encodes CASSELAGGTDTQYF.

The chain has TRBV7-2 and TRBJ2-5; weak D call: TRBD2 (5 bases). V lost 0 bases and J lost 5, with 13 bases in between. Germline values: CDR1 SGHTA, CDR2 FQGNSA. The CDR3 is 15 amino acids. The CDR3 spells CASSLAGEGGETQYF. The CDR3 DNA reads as TGTGCCAGCAGCTTAGCGGGAGAGGGCGGGGAGACCCAGTACTTC.

This CDR3 reads CASNGNNEQFF. As DNA, the CDR3 is TGCGCCAGCAATGGGAACAATGAGCAGTTCTTC. The rearrangement uses TRBV10-1 and TRBJ2-1; D gene unclear. Deletions cut 7 bases from V and 5 bases from J, with 6 bases between. CDR3 length: 11 amino acids. In germline, CDR1 is WNHNN, CDR2 SYGVQD (reference sequence).

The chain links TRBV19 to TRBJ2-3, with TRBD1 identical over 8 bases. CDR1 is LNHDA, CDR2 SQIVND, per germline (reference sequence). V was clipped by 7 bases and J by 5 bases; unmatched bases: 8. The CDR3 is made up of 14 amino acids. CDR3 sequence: CASKVQGAGDTQYF. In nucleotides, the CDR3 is TGTGCCAGTAAGGTTCAGGGGGCAGGAGATACGCAGTATTTT.

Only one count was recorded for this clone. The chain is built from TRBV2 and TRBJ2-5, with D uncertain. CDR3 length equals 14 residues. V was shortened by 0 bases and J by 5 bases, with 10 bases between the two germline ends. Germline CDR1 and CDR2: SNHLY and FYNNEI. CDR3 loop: CASSEALYIETQYF. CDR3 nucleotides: TGTGCCAGCAGTGAAGCGCTTTATATTGAGACCCAGTACTTC.

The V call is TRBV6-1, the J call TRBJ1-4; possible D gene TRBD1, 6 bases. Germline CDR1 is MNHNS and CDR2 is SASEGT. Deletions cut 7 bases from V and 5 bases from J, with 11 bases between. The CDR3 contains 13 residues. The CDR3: CASTFGQNEKLFF. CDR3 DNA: TGTGCCAGCACCTTCGGACAGAATGAAAAACTGTTTTTT.

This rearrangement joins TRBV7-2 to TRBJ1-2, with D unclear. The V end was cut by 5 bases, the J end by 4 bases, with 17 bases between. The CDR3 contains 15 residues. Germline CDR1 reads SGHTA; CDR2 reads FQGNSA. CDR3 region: CASSPTPEAFYGYTF. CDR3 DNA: TGTGCCAGCAGCCCAACCCCGGAGGCCTTCTATGGCTACACCTTC. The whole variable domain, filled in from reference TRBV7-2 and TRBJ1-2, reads GAGVSQSPSNKVTEKGKDVELRCDPISGHTALYWYRQSLGQGLEFLIYFQGNSAPDKSGLPSDRFSAERTGGSVSTLTIQRTQQEDSAVYLCASSPTPEAFYGYTFGSGTRLTVV.

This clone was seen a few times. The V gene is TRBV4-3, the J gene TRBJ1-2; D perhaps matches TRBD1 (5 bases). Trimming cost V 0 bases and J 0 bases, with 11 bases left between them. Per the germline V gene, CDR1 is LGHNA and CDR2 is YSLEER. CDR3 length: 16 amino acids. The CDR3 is CASSQDTGQANYGYTF. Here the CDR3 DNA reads TGCGCCAGCAGCCAAGATACGGGGCAGGCTAACTATGGCTACACCTTC.

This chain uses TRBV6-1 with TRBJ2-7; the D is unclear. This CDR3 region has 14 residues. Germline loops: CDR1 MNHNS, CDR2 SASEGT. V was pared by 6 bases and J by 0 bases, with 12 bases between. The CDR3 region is CASRVGRDSYEQYV. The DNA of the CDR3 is TGTGCCAGCAGGGTCGGACGAGACTCCTACGAGCAGTACGTC.

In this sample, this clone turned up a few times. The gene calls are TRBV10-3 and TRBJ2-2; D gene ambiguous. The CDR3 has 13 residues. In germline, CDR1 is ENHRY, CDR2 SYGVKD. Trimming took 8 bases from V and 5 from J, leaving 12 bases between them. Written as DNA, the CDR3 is TGTGCCATCTTACGGCCGAGGACCGGGGAGCTGTTTTTT. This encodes CAILRPRTGELFF.

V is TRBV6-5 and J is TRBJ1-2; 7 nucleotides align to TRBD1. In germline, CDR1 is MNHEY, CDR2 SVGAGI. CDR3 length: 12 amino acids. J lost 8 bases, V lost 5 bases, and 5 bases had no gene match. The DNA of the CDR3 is TGTGCCAGCAGTAGACAGGGTTGGGGCTACACCTTC. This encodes CASSRQGWGYTF.

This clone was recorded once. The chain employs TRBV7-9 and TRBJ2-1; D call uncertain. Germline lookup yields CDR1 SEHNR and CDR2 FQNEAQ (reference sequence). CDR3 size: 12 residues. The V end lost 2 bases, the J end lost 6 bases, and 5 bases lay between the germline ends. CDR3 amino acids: CASSLNTNEQFF. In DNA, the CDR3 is TGTGCCAGCAGCTTAAACACCAATGAGCAGTTCTTC.

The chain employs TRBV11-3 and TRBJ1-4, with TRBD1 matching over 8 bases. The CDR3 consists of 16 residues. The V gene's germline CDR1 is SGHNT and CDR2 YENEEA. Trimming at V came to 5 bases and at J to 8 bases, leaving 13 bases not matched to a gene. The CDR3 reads CASSQGQVVGEEKLFF. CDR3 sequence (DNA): TGTGCCAGCAGCCAGGGACAGGTCGTGGGGGAAGAAAAACTGTTTTTT. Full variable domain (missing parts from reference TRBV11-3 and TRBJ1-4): EAGVVQSPRYKIIEKKQPVAFWCNPISGHNTLYWYLQNLGQGPELLIRYENEEAVDDSQLPKDRFSAERLKGVDSTLKIQPAELGDSAVYLCASSQGQVVGEEKLFFGSGTQLSVL.

CDR3 sequence (DNA): TGTGCCAGCAGCTTAGTACGGGGATCCTACAATGAGCAGTTCTTC. Residues: CASSLVRGSYNEQFF. The rearrangement uses TRBV7-2 and TRBJ2-1, with D perhaps matching TRBD2 (5 bases). The CDR3 covers 15 residues. Germline V gene data show CDR1 as SGHTA and CDR2 as FQGNSA. Deletions cut 1 base from V and 1 base from J, with 8 bases between.

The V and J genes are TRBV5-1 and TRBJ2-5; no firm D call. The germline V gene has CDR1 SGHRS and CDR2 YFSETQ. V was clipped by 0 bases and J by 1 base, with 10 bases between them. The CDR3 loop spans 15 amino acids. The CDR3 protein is CASSLGGVPQETQYF. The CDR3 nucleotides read TGCGCCAGCAGCTTGGGTGGGGTCCCCCAAGAGACCCAGTACTTC.

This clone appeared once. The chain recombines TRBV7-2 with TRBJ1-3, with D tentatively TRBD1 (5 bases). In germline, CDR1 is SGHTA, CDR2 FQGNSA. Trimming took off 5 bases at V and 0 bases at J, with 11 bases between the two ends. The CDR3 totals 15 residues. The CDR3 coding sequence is TGTGCCAGCAGCCCACAGGCTTTCTCTGGAAACACCATATATTTT. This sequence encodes CASSPQAFSGNTIYF.

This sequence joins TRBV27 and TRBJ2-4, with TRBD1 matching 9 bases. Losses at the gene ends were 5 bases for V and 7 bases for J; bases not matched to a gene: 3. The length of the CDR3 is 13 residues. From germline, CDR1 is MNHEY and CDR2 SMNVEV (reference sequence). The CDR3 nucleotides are TGTGCCAGCAGTGGGACAGGGACCAACATTCAGTACTTC. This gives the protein CASSGTGTNIQYF.

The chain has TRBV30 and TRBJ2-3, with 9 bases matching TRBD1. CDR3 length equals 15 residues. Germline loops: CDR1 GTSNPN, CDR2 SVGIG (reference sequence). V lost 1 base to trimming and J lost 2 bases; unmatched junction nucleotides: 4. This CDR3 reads CAWSARQGVTDTQYF. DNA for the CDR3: TGTGCCTGGAGTGCACGACAGGGGGTCACAGATACGCAGTATTTT.

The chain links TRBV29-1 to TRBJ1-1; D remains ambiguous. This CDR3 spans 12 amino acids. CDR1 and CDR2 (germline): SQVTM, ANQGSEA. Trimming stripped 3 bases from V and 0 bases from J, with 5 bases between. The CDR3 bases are TGCAGCGTTGATCTACTGAACACTGAAGCTTTCTTT. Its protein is CSVDLLNTEAFF.

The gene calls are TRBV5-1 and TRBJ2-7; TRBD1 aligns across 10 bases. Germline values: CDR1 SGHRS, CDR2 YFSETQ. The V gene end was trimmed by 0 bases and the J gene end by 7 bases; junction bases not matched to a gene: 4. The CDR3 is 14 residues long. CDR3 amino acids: CASSLGDRGWEQYF. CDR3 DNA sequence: TGCGCCAGCAGCTTGGGGGACAGGGGATGGGAGCAGTACTTC.

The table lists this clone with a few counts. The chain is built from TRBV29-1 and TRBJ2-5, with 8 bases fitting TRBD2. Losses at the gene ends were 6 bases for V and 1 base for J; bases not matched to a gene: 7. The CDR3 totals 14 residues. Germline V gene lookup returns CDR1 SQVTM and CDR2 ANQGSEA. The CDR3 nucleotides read TGCAGCGTCAGTAGCGGGGCCCTCCAAGAGACCCAGTACTTC. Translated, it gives CSVSSGALQETQYF.

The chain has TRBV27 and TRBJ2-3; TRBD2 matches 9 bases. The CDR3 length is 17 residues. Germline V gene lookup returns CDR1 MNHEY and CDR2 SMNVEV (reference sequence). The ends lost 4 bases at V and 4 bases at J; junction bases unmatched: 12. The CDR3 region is CASSSDGLAGYADTQYF. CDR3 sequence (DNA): TGTGCCAGCAGTTCCGATGGGCTAGCGGGATATGCAGATACGCAGTATTTT.